The TCR beta chain under discussion was sequenced for a study of CD8+CD57+ T cells in acquired aplastic anemia. The CDR3 sequence is 21 residues long. CDR1 is ENHRY and CDR2 is SYGVKD in the germline V gene. Losses at the gene ends were 2 bases for V and 2 bases for J; bases not matched to a gene: 13. This clonotype occurred many times. CD8+CD57+ cell expansion had been shown by flow cytometry in patients chosen for sequencing. Among the patients, none had received any therapy at the time of blood sampling. Genomic DNA was employed as the template in profiling TCR beta VDJ and CDR3. TCRdb used MiXCR to reprocess the reads, holding one entry per CDR3 protein. The sample yields about 180,000 distinct CDR3 sequences, around 48% seen once.

The source is a human donor with aplastic anemia. The sequencing sample was made of sorted CD4+, CD8+, or CD8+CD57+ T cells (not recorded which) from PBMCs. The chain couples TRBV10-3 to TRBJ2-2; 14 bases line up with TRBD2. CDR3 sequence (DNA): TGTGCCATCAGTGAGCCGCAAGGATGGACTAGCGGGGGGCAAAACACCGGGGAGCTGTTTTTT. Translation gives CAISEPQGWTSGGQNTGELFF.